This TCR beta chain was sequenced for a study of response to subunit inactivated influenza vaccine. Overall study findings and caveats: The authors suggested that few new T cells are recruited per seasonal influenza vaccination.

TCRdb independently ran MiXCR on the RT-PCR reads; one entry per CDR3 protein. This table holds over 400,000 distinct CDR3 sequences, approximately 9.9% found once. CDR3 size: 12 residues. Unmatched junction bases numbered 5, after V lost 8 bases and J lost 9 bases. Per the germline V gene, CDR1 is SGHVS and CDR2 is FNYEAQ. This clonotype was counted ten times or more. What it recognizes is unknown. This receptor was obtained from a man between 50 and 59 years old who received an inactivated influenza vaccine. The genes are TRBV7-6 and TRBJ2-1; 9 bases are shared with TRBD2. This specimen was PBMCs from blood, taken roughly 47 days after vaccination. For the CDR3, the DNA is TGTGCCAGCTCCGGGCGGGAGGGTGAGCAGTTCTTC. This encodes CASSGREGEQFF.